The clone carrying this TCR beta chain was picked up a small number of times. Antigen: not known. TCRdb recomputed calls from the RT-PCR reads with MiXCR, one row per CDR3 protein. The sample records around 530,000 distinct CDR3 sequences, about an eighth being singletons. These data originate in a study of response to subunit inactivated influenza vaccine. Study findings and constraints: Each seasonal flu vaccination may recruit only limited new T cells, authors suggested.

The sequence was collected from a man aged 50 to 59 who received an inactivated influenza vaccine. The sample here was PBMCs from blood, taken on the day of vaccination.

CDR3 nucleotide sequence: TGCGCCAGCTCGGACAGGGGGAACTATGGCTACACCTTC. As protein: CASSDRGNYGYTF. This chain uses TRBV5-1 with TRBJ1-2, with 10 bases aligning to TRBD1. The CDR3 loop spans 13 amino acids. Trimming cost V 7 bases and J 2 bases; bases outside gene matches: 2. Germline CDR1 and CDR2: SGHRS and YFSETQ. The whole variable domain, filled in from reference TRBV5-1 and TRBJ1-2, reads KAGVTQTPRYLIKTRGQQVTLSCSPISGHRSVSWYQQTPGQGLQFLFEYFSETQRNKGNFPGRFSGRQFSNSRSEMNVSTLELGDSALYLCASSDRGNYGYTFGSGTRLTVV.